Listed below are T cell receptor beta chains from one sample, sequenced in a study of blood T cell repertoires in COVID-19. Clones were sequenced by immunoSEQ multiplex PCR, and TCRdb holds only the in-frame ones, with some missing. The sample includes 150,000 to 180,000 clones, more than 80% of them seen just once. Sequencing was carried out using peripheral blood. Receptors originate from a man aged 50-60 years with acute or convalescent COVID-19. Both conserved end residues are part of each CDR3. A D gene is named only where the DNA matches it firmly. Size is stated for part of the rows, as once, few or many counts, or as a class when the clone is expanded.

j_call clone_size d_call v_call cdr3_aa cdr3_nt
TRBJ2-3 once NA TRBV5-4 CASSSDRNTDTQYF TGTGCCAGCAGCTCTGACAGGAACACAGATACGCAGTATTTT
TRBJ2-1 NA TRBD2 TRBV5-1 CASSLGLAEHYNEQFF TGCGCCAGCAGCTTGGGACTAGCGGAACACTACAATGAGCAGTTCTTC
TRBJ1-5 NA NA TRBV21-1 CASSKLETPQHF TGTGCCAGCAGCAAATTAGAAACGCCCCAGCATTTT
TRBJ1-2 NA TRBD1 TRBV12-3/TRBV12-4 CASSTTGLGYTF TGTGCCAGCAGCACGACAGGGTTGGGCTACACCTTC
TRBJ2-1 NA NA TRBV11-2 CASSLGPYMAIQNEQFF TGTGCCAGCAGCTTAGGGCCATATATGGCAATTCAGAATGAGCAGTTCTTC
TRBJ1-4 NA NA TRBV7-2 CASSLVRGLNEKLFF TGTGCCAGCAGCTTAGTGAGAGGGCTTAATGAAAAACTGTTTTTT
TRBJ2-1 NA NA TRBV5-5 CASSLGDYLARNEQFF TGTGCCAGCAGCTTGGGCGATTACCTAGCGCGGAATGAGCAGTTCTTC
TRBJ1-6 NA NA TRBV3-1/TRBV3-2 CASSPTVNSPLHF TGTGCCAGCAGCCCGACAGTTAATTCACCCCTCCACTTT
TRBJ1-3 NA NA TRBV28 CASSLGSSGNTIYF TGTGCCAGCAGTTTGGGCAGCTCCGGAAACACCATATATTTT
TRBJ2-7 NA TRBD2 TRBV7-9 CASSKRFLAGAEEQYF TGTGCCAGCAGCAAACGATTCCTAGCGGGAGCAGAAGAGCAGTACTTC
TRBJ2-2 NA NA TRBV10-3 CAGGGGLYTGELFF TGTGCCGGAGGTGGTGGACTTTACACCGGGGAGCTGTTTTTT
TRBJ2-1 NA TRBD2 TRBV7-3 CASSYPPGLAGGPSNEQFF TGTGCCAGCAGCTATCCTCCGGGACTAGCGGGAGGCCCTTCCAATGAGCAGTTCTTC
TRBJ2-1 NA TRBD1 TRBV24-1 CATRTGTGGINEQFF TGTGCCACCAGAACCGGGACAGGGGGCATAAATGAGCAGTTCTTC
TRBJ2-5 NA TRBD2 TRBV6-5 CASRTAGGRETQYF TGTGCCAGCAGAACTGCGGGGGGTCGAGAGACCCAGTACTTC
TRBJ2-3 NA NA TRBV19 CASNMGRDTDTQYF TGTGCCAGTAACATGGGCAGAGACACAGATACGCAGTATTTT
TRBJ2-5 NA TRBD2 TRBV28 CASSTLLAGGLETQYF TGTGCCAGCAGCACCCTCCTAGCGGGAGGGCTAGAGACCCAGTACTTC
TRBJ2-3 few NA TRBV2 CASRATGTNLTDTQYF TGTGCCAGCAGAGCTACCGGGACAAATCTCACAGATACGCAGTATTTT
TRBJ1-2 NA NA TRBV5-8 CASSRDTNGYGYTF TGTGCCAGCAGCCGGGACACAAACGGCTATGGCTACACCTTC
TRBJ2-7 NA NA TRBV5-4 CASSPLGGSYEQYF TGTGCCAGCAGCCCCCTTGGCGGATCCTACGAGCAGTACTTC
TRBJ1-1 NA NA TRBV15 CATSRDPSRNTEAFF TGTGCCACCAGCAGAGACCCCTCCCGGAACACTGAAGCTTTCTTT
TRBJ2-4 NA TRBD2 TRBV27 CASSLSREGKNIQYF TGTGCCAGCAGTTTAAGTCGGGAGGGAAAAAACATTCAGTACTTC
TRBJ2-7 NA NA TRBV21-1 CASSKAPGRGALPDEQYF TGTGCCAGCAGCAAAGCCCCGGGGCGGGGGGCCCTCCCCGACGAGCAGTACTTC
TRBJ2-1 NA TRBD2 TRBV10-3 CAISDRGRALFGNEQFF TGTGCCATCAGTGATCGCGGGAGGGCCTTATTCGGCAATGAGCAGTTCTTC
TRBJ1-1 NA NA TRBV19 CASRRQGTPEAFF TGTGCCAGTAGGCGGCAGGGGACCCCTGAAGCTTTCTTT
TRBJ1-2 once NA TRBV10-3 CAISYDGYTF TGTGCCATCAGTTATGATGGCTACACCTTC
TRBJ2-4 NA TRBD2 TRBV5-5 CASSLAWGGDIQYF TGTGCCAGCAGCTTGGCTTGGGGAGGGGACATTCAGTACTTC
TRBJ1-2 NA NA TRBV11-1 CASSQVGVNYGYTF TGTGCCAGCAGCCAGGTCGGGGTAAACTATGGCTACACCTTC
TRBJ2-5 NA TRBD1 TRBV15 CATSRDLGGTVRQETQYF TGTGCCACCAGCAGAGATCTGGGTGGGACAGTCAGACAAGAGACCCAGTACTTC
TRBJ2-2 NA NA TRBV3-1/TRBV3-2 CASSQSSIKRSTGELFF TGTGCCAGCAGCCAAAGTTCGATCAAGCGGTCAACCGGGGAGCTGTTTTTT
TRBJ1-3 NA TRBD1 TRBV18 CASSPQQTGGYGNTIYF TGTGCCAGCTCACCTCAACAAACAGGGGGCTATGGAAACACCATATATTTT
TRBJ1-5 many TRBD1 TRBV30 CAWSLTGTGGNQPQHF TGTGCCTGGAGTTTAACCGGGACAGGGGGTAATCAGCCCCAGCATTTT
TRBJ2-1 NA TRBD2 TRBV25-1 CASSDPLAGEVYNEQFF TGTGCCAGCAGTGACCCTCTAGCGGGAGAGGTATACAATGAGCAGTTCTTC
TRBJ1-4 NA TRBD1 TRBV25-1 CASSAYGQARNEKLFF TGTGCCAGCAGTGCCTACGGACAGGCTCGGAATGAAAAACTGTTTTTT
TRBJ2-1 NA NA TRBV6-2/TRBV6-3 CASSTDGYNEQFF TGTGCCAGCAGTACAGACGGATACAATGAGCAGTTCTTC
TRBJ2-2 NA NA TRBV18 CATRRGNSSAGELFF TGTGCCACGCGGCGGGGCAACTCTTCGGCCGGGGAGCTGTTTTTT
TRBJ1-2 NA TRBD1 TRBV9 CASSEFAGQGYGYGYTF TGTGCCAGCAGCGAATTCGCGGGACAGGGGTACGGCTATGGCTACACCTTC